Sequencing of this T cell receptor (beta chain) was carried out in a study of low-dose radiotherapy and immunotherapy resistance in tumors. Alpha and beta chains were covered, as first-strand cDNA relied on TRAV- and TRBV-specific primers. Over approximately 19 PCR cycles, TCRs were amplified from a constant-region primer and V-primer adapter. MiXCR was run by TCRdb on the reads, yielding one entry per CDR3 protein. The table shows 65,000 to 100,000 distinct CDR3 sequences, with over 15% occurring only once. This clonotype was observed at least ten times. The time point denotes: before trial treatment. V dropped 3 bases and J dropped 4 bases, with 6 bases sitting between them. CDR3 length: 12 residues. CDR1 and CDR2 (germline): SGHVS, FQNEAQ.

The chain combines TRBV7-8 with TRBJ2-5; no clear D gene. This receptor was taken from a male donor with prostate cancer. The sequences come from PBMCs, collected before treatment. The CDR3 DNA reads as TGTGCCAGCAGCTTGAGCCGAGAGACCCAGTACTTC. This encodes CASSLSRETQYF.